The clone carrying this T cell receptor (beta chain) was seen just once. Its antigen is currently unknown. Assay: immunoSEQ multiplex PCR; the TCRdb copy retains only in-frame clones and omits some. This sample yields tens of thousands of clones, of which roughly 90% are seen a single time; just under 2% belongs to the top ten. J lost 3 bases, V lost 3 bases, and 1 base had no gene match. The CDR3 length is 13 residues. Germline lookup yields CDR1 KGHSH and CDR2 LQKENI. The data were taken from a study of T cells in localized non-small cell lung cancer. Study results and caveats: Since sequencing was restricted to only one region of the tumor, intratumor heterogeneity remains a possibility.

The TCR was taken from a woman aged 40-69 years with stage I lung adenocarcinoma. This sample comprised peripheral blood, obtained before any cancer treatment. The V and J genes are TRBV18 and TRBJ2-7; the match to TRBD1 covers 8 bases. The CDR3 is CASSPGQDYEQYF. The CDR3 bases are TGTGCCAGCTCACCGGGACAGGACTACGAGCAGTACTTC.